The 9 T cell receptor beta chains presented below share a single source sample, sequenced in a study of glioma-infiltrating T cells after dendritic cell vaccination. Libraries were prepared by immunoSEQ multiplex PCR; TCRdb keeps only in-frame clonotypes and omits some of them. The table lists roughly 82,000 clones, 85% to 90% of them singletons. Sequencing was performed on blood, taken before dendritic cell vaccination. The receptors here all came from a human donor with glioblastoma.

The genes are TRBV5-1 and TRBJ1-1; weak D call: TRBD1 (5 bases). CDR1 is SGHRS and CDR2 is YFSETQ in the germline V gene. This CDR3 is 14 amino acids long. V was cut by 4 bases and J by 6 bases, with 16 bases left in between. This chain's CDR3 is CASSPQGGAAEAFF. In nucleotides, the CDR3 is TGCGCCAGCAGCCCCCAGGGTGGGGCTGCTGAAGCTTTCTTT.

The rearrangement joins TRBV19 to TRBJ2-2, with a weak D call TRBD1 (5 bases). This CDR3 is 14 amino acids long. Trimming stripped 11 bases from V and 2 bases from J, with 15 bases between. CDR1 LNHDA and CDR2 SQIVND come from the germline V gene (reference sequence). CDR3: CAAKGNLNTGELFF. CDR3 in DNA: TGTGCCGCGAAGGGGAACCTTAACACCGGGGAGCTGTTTTTT.

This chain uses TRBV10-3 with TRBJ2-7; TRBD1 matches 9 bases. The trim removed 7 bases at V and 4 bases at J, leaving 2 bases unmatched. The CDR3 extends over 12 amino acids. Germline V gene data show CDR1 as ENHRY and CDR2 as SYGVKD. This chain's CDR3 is CAITGQGYEQYF. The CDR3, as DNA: TGTGCCATCACGGGACAGGGTTACGAGCAGTACTTC.

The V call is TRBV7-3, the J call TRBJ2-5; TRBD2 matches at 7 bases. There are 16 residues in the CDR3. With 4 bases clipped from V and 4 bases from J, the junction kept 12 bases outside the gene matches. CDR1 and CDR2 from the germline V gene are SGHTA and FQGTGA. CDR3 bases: TGTGCCAGCAGCTATGCCCCCGGGGGAGGGCCAGAGACCCAGTACTTC. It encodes CASSYAPGGGPETQYF.

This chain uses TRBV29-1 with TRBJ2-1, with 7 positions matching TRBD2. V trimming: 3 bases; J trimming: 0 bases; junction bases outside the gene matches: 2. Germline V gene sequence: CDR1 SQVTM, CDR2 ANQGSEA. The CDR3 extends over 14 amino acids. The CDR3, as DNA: TGCAGCGTTGACGGCGGGAGCTCCTACAATGAGCAGTTCTTC. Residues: CSVDGGSSYNEQFF.

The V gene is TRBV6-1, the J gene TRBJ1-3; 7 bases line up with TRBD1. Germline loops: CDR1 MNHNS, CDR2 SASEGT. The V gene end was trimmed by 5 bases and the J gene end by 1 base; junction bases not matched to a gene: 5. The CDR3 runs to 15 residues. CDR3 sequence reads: CASSLDRVSGNTIYF. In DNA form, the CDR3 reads TGTGCCAGCAGTCTTGACAGGGTGTCTGGAAACACCATATATTTT.

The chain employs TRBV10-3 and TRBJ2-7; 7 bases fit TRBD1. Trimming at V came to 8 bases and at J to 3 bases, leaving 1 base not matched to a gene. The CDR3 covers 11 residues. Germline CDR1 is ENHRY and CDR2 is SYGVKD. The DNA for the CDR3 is TGTGCCATCGGGGACAGCTACGAGCAGTACTTC. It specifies CAIGDSYEQYF.

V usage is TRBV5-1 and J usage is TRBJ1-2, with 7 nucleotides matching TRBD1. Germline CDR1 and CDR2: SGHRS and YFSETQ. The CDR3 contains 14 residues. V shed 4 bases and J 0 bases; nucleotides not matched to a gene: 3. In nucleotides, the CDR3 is TGCGCCAGCAGCCCCGGGACAGCTAACTATGGCTACACCTTC. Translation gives CASSPGTANYGYTF. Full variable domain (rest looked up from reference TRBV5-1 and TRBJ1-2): KAGVTQTPRYLIKTRGQQVTLSCSPISGHRSVSWYQQTPGQGLQFLFEYFSETQRNKGNFPGRFSGRQFSNSRSEMNVSTLELGDSALYLCASSPGTANYGYTFGSGTRLTVV.

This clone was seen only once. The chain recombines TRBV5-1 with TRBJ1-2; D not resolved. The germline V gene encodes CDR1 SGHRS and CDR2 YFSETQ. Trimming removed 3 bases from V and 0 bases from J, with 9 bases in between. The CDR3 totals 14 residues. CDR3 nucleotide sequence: TGCGCCAGCAGCTCAGAAGGAGCTAACTATGGCTACACCTTC. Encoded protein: CASSSEGANYGYTF.